These T cell receptor beta chains were read from a single sample in a study of post-analysis software for immune sequencing data. Using its own MiXCR run on the PCR reads, TCRdb lists one record per CDR3 protein. The repertoire holds roughly 600,000 distinct CDR3 sequences, with around 40% as singletons. Sequencing used blood. The origin of the receptors is a girl between 5 and 17 years old with multiple sclerosis. The conserved cysteine and the conserved F or W are not part of the CDR3 here. The order of the fields is V gene, J gene, CDR3 protein.

V gene: TRBV29-1; J gene: TRBJ2-3; CDR3 protein: SVEMTSRYTDTQY
V gene: TRBV7-9; J gene: TRBJ1-5; CDR3 protein: ASSLGGYQPQH
V gene: TRBV6-5; J gene: TRBJ1-1; CDR3 protein: ASSRGYTEAF
V gene: TRBV4-1; J gene: TRBJ2-2; CDR3 protein: ACSQISSGGELF
V gene: TRBV7-2; J gene: TRBJ2-1; CDR3 protein: ASSTHSNYNEQF
V gene: TRBV12-3/TRBV12-4; J gene: TRBJ2-3; CDR3 protein: ASSWDHDADTQY
V gene: TRBV6-5; J gene: TRBJ2-7; CDR3 protein: ATSDRDTSYEQY
V gene: TRBV5-1; J gene: TRBJ1-4; CDR3 protein: ASSLSQGDEKLF
V gene: TRBV15; J gene: TRBJ1-4; CDR3 protein: ATSRAPGRAEKLF
V gene: TRBV7-9; J gene: TRBJ2-4; CDR3 protein: ASSGDREGQY
V gene: TRBV6-6; J gene: TRBJ2-7; CDR3 protein: ASSYGRTFRPYEQY
V gene: TRBV5-1; J gene: TRBJ1-6; CDR3 protein: ASSLDPGSVSPLH
V gene: TRBV12-3/TRBV12-4; J gene: TRBJ2-3; CDR3 protein: ASSPDRDTDTRY
V gene: TRBV12-3/TRBV12-4; J gene: TRBJ2-7; CDR3 protein: ASTLRSSYEQY
V gene: TRBV6-5; J gene: TRBJ2-5; CDR3 protein: ASRTRDRETQY
V gene: TRBV20-1; J gene: TRBJ1-5; CDR3 protein: SARDSYNQPQH
V gene: TRBV27; J gene: TRBJ2-4; CDR3 protein: ASCNVGGGDIQY
V gene: TRBV4-1; J gene: TRBJ2-7; CDR3 protein: ASSRQESTGIYEQY
V gene: TRBV6-6; J gene: TRBJ2-7; CDR3 protein: ASSYKRGSYEQY
V gene: TRBV12-3/TRBV12-4; J gene: TRBJ1-1; CDR3 protein: ASSLRGGEAF
V gene: TRBV12-3/TRBV12-4; J gene: TRBJ2-4; CDR3 protein: ASKYGGEQY
V gene: TRBV6-2/TRBV6-3; J gene: TRBJ1-1; CDR3 protein: ASSYSYGTEAF